This T cell receptor beta chain is drawn from a study of T cell repertoires in cytomegalovirus infection. Overall study context: Both recently identified HLA-C-restricted and well-studied HLA-B-restricted CMV epitopes were used in the study. Evidence of both CMV infection and a matching HLA type came from public TCR beta signatures.

Regarding the study as a whole: Adding up the frequency of public TCR beta families identified people who carried CMV plus the relevant HLA. The ex vivo response was dominated by HLA-C-restricted CMV-specific TCR beta clonotypes.

As concerns this clonotype: Its antigen is undetermined.

TCRdb reprocessed the reads via MiXCR and lists one record per CDR3 protein. Of roughly 700,000 distinct CDR3 sequences listed, roughly 36% are singletons. This CDR3 is built from 15 residues. Trimming left V 1 base short and J 0 bases short, with 10 bases between. CDR1 is SGHVS and CDR2 is FNYEAQ in the germline V gene. V gene TRBV7-6 combines with J gene TRBJ2-7; weak D call: TRBD1 (5 bases). This TCR was recovered from a human donor in good health (CMV status not recorded). Some clones in this sample may be carry-over from other donors' samples. The starting material was cultured PBMCs, obtained from culture after CMV antigen stimulation. CDR3 protein: CASSLEGPLSYEQYF. The CDR3 coding sequence is TGTGCCAGCAGCTTAGAGGGGCCCCTCTCCTACGAGCAGTACTTC.